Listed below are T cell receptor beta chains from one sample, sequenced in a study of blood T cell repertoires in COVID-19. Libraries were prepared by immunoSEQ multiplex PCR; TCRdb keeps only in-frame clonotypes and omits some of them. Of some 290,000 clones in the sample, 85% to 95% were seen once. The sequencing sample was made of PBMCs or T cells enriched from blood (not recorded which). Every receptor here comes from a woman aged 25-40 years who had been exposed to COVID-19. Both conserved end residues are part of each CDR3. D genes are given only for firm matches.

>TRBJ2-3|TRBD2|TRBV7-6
CASSLGRLAGPDTQYF
TGTGCCAGCAGCTTAGGGCGACTAGCGGGCCCAGATACGCAGTATTTT
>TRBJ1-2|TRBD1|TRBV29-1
CSVERGQGAGGYGYTF
TGCAGCGTTGAACGGGGACAGGGGGCCGGTGGCTATGGCTACACCTTC
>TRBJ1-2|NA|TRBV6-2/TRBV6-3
CASSYIGRAYGYTF
TGTGCCAGCAGTTACATTGGCAGGGCCTATGGCTACACCTTC
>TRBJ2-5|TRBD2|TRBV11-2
CASSLRRTSGGAETQYF
TGTGCCAGCAGCTTACGCCGGACTAGCGGGGGGGCGGAGACCCAGTACTTC
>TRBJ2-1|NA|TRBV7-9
CASSWAPGDEQFF
TGTGCCAGCAGCTGGGCCCCGGGAGATGAGCAGTTCTTC
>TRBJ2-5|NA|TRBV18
CASSPLSTSQETQYF
TGTGCCAGCTCACCATTGAGTACCTCTCAAGAGACCCAGTACTTC
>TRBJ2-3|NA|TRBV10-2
CASSARVLGLDTQYF
TGCGCCAGCAGTGCCAGGGTCCTCGGGTTAGATACGCAGTATTTT
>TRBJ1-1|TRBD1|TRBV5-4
CASSIGTETEAFF
TGTGCCAGCAGCATAGGGACAGAGACTGAAGCTTTCTTT
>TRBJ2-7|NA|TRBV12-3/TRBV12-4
CASSLVGYRERYF
TGTGCCAGCAGTTTAGTGGGGTACAGGGAAAGGTACTTC
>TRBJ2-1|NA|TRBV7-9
CASSPNGGGAYNEQFF
TGTGCCAGCAGCCCGAACGGAGGGGGCGCCTACAATGAGCAGTTCTTC